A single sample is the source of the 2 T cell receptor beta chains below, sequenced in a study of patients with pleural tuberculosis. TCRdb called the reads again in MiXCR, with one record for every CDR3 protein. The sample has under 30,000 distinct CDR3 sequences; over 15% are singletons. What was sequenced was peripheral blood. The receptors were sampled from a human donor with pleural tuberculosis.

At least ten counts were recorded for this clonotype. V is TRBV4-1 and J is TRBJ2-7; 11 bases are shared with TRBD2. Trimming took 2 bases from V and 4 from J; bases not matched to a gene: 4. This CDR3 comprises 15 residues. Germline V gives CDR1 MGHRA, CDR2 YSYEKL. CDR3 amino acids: CASSQTSGSRYEQYF. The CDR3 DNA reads TGCGCCAGCAGCCAAACTAGCGGGAGTCGGTACGAGCAGTACTTC.

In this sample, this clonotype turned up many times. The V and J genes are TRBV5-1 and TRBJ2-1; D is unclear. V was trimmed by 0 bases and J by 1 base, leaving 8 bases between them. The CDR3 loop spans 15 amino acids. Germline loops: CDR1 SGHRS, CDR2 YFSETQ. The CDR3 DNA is TGCGCCAGCAGCTTGGCCTCAAGTTCCTACAATGAGCAGTTCTTC. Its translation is CASSLASSSYNEQFF.